This TCR beta chain stems from a study of blood T cells in healthy people across ages. Study-level information: T cells yielded about one barcoded beta molecule per two cells through template switching.

The CDR3 runs 13 residues. Germline assignment: CDR1 DFQATT and CDR2 SNEGSKA (reference sequence). Trimming shortened V by 4 bases and J by 2 bases, and 12 bases separated the two germline ends. With a J-beta primer mix and a sample-barcoded 5' primer, a second PCR ran about 7 to 11 cycles. Each cDNA molecule was tagged by a template-switch adaptor with 12 random nucleotides. TCRdb reanalysed the 5' RACE reads using MiXCR and keeps one entry per CDR3 protein. Of fewer than 1,200,000 distinct CDR3 sequences in the sample, around 27% were seen once. These records were also assigned to another study, of T cells of mothers and their children.

This receptor was obtained from a girl aged 2-10 years in good health. The gene calls are TRBV20-1 and TRBJ2-7; the D gene is possibly TRBD2 (6 bases). Sample: blood. CDR3 sequence: CSAIPGEAYEQYF. The DNA for the CDR3 is TGCAGTGCTATACCCGGGGAGGCCTACGAGCAGTACTTC.